The present T cell receptor (beta chain) was sequenced within a study of glioma-infiltrating T cells after dendritic cell vaccination. J lost 4 bases, V lost 5 bases, and 5 bases had no gene match. Germline CDR1 reads LNHDA; CDR2 reads SQIVND (reference sequence). The CDR3 is made up of 14 amino acids. The time point is: after dendritic cell vaccination, including at tumor progression/relapse. The protocol was immunoSEQ multiplex PCR, while the TCRdb copy is restricted to in-frame clones and leaves out a portion. This table holds 90,000 to 110,000 clones, almost 90% found once. The chain links TRBV19 to TRBJ2-3; 8 positions match TRBD2. The sample was blood, taken after dendritic cell vaccination. The origin of this receptor is a human donor with glioblastoma. This chain's CDR3 is CASSPRLASDTQYF. In DNA form, the CDR3 reads TGTGCCAGTAGTCCGCGACTAGCGTCAGATACGCAGTATTTT.